The clone carrying this T cell receptor beta chain was detected only once. Its target is not known. It was healthy donors who served as the controls, matched for age and sex. Bulk CD8+ and CD4+ cells came from magnetic negative isolation; CD8+ TEMRA by FACS. It was with random hexamers that about 0.45 to 1 ug RNA was reverse transcribed. MiXCR was run by TCRdb on the immunoSEQ multiplex PCR reads, yielding one entry per CDR3 protein. The sample includes about 200,000 distinct CDR3 sequences, 95% of them seen just once. V shed 5 bases and J shed 4 bases, with 13 bases lying between them. Germline V gene lookup returns CDR1 SQVTM and CDR2 ANQGSEA. This CDR3 comprises 13 residues. The data belong to a study of CD8 T cells in Susac syndrome. The study's findings and limits: Acknowledgment was made by the study that its TCR sequencing and HLA analysis involved a relatively small number of individuals.

The V call is TRBV29-1, the J call TRBJ2-3, with a tentative D call TRBD2 (5 bases). Material: CD4+ T cells from PBMCs. This receptor was identified in a human donor in good health. The DNA of the CDR3 is TGCAGCGTTAAGAGGGCCGGAGCAGATACGCAGTATTTT. Its translation: CSVKRAGADTQYF.